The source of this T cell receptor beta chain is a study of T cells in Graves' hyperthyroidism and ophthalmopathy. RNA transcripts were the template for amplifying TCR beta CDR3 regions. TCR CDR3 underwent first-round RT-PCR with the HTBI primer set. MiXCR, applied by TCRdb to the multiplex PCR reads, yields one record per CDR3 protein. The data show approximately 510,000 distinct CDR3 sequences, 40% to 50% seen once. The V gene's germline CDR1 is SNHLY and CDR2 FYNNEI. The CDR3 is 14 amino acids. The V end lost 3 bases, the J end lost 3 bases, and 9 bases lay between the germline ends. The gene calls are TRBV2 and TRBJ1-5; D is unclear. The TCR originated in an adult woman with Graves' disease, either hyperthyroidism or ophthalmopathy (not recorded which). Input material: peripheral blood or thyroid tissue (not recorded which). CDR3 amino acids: CASSEVAANQPQHF. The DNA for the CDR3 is TGTGCCAGCAGTGAGGTGGCAGCCAATCAGCCCCAGCATTTT.